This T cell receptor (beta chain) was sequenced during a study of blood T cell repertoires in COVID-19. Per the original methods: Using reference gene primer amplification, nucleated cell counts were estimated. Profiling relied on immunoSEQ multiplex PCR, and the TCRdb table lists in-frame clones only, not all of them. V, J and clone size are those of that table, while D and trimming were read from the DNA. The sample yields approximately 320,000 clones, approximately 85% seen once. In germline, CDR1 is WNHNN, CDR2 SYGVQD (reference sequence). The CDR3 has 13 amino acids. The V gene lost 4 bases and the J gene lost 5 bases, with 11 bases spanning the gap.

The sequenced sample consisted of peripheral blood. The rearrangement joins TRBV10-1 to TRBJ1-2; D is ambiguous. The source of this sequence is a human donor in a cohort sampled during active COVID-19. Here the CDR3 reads CASSGSPEYGYTF. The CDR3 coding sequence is TGCGCCAGCAGTGGGAGTCCGGAATATGGCTACACCTTC.